The 28 T cell receptor beta chains given below trace back to one sample, sequenced in a study of OX40 agonist ivuxolimab in advanced cancers. This table comes from immunoSEQ multiplex PCR, and its TCRdb copy is limited to in-frame clones, with some not included. This repertoire shows tens of thousands of clones, 86% found once; its top ten account for 2.8%. This specimen was CD4+ or CD8+ T cells sorted from blood, taken in a trial of the OX40 agonist ivuxolimab. Receptor source: an adult with an advanced solid tumor such as melanoma, head and neck, liver or kidney cancer.

This rearrangement joins TRBV7-9 to TRBJ1-6, with 8 bases aligning to TRBD1. The V gene's germline CDR1 is SEHNR and CDR2 FQNEAQ (reference sequence). The J segment lost 9 bases and the V segment lost 7 bases, leaving 11 bases of the junction unmatched. The CDR3 totals 15 residues. The CDR3 nucleotides are TGTGCCAGCAAGGGGCAGACAGGGGAGAGTTCACCCCTCCACTTT. It translates to CASKGQTGESSPLHF.

The chain is built from TRBV5-4 and TRBJ2-1; tentatively, D is TRBD1 (6 bases). CDR1 is SGHNT, CDR2 YYREEE, per germline (reference sequence). V was clipped by 0 bases and J by 2 bases, with 12 bases between them. The CDR3 totals 16 residues. The chain's CDR3 is CASSLADSRAYNEQFF. For the CDR3, the DNA is TGTGCCAGCAGCTTGGCGGACAGCCGAGCCTACAATGAGCAGTTCTTC.

The V gene is TRBV4-1, the J gene TRBJ2-5; 8 bases are a match to TRBD1. CDR1 and CDR2 from the germline V gene are MGHRA and YSYEKL. The CDR3 sequence is 19 residues long. The V gene end was trimmed by 1 base and the J gene end by 3 bases; junction bases not matched to a gene: 16. Here the CDR3 reads CASSQVPAGRGQAEETQYF. CDR3 coding DNA: TGCGCCAGCAGCCAAGTTCCGGCCGGCCGGGGACAGGCGGAAGAGACCCAGTACTTC.

This clone was recorded only once. The J gene is TRBJ1-1, the V gene TRBV5-4, with 7 bases lining up with TRBD1. V lost 1 base to trimming and J lost 2 bases; unmatched junction nucleotides: 2. This CDR3 contains 14 residues. The germline V gene has CDR1 SGHNT and CDR2 YYREEE (reference sequence). The CDR3: CASSLQGVNTEAFF. CDR3 bases: TGTGCCAGCAGCTTGCAGGGGGTTAACACTGAAGCTTTCTTT.

The chain has TRBV5-6 and TRBJ2-3; D not certain. Trimming removed 6 bases at V and 4 bases at J, with 12 bases between. CDR1 is SGHDT, CDR2 YYEEEE, per germline. This CDR3 has 13 residues. The CDR3 loop reads CASTPGDADTQYF. The DNA for the CDR3 is TGTGCCAGCACCCCGGGCGACGCAGATACGCAGTATTTT.

The sample holds a few counts of this clone. The chain combines TRBV5-1 with TRBJ1-6; tentative D call: TRBD1 (5 bases). The CDR3 covers 15 residues. V lost 3 bases to trimming and J lost 11 bases, with 18 bases between them. Germline loops: CDR1 SGHRS, CDR2 YFSETQ. The CDR3 DNA reads as TGCGCCAGCAGCTCACGACAGAGTCCTACGGCACCCCTCCACTTT. Translation: CASSSRQSPTAPLHF. The full variable domain, with the rest looked up from reference TRBV5-1 and TRBJ1-6, is KAGVTQTPRYLIKTRGQQVTLSCSPISGHRSVSWYQQTPGQGLQFLFEYFSETQRNKGNFPGRFSGRQFSNSRSEMNVSTLELGDSALYLCASSSRQSPTAPLHFGNGTRLTVT.

The CDR3 sequence: CASSVQGGGSNQPQHF. CDR3 sequence (DNA): TGTGCCAGCAGTGTACAGGGTGGGGGCAGCAATCAGCCCCAGCATTTT. The gene calls are TRBV2 and TRBJ1-5; D perhaps matches TRBD1 (6 bases). Trimming cost V 4 bases and J 1 base, with 14 bases left between them. Germline V CDR1 and CDR2: SNHLY, FYNNEI. The CDR3 is made up of 16 amino acids.

About this clone: The same CDR3 arises from other DNA sequences in this sample as well. This chain connects TRBV28 to TRBJ1-5, with 9 bases identical to TRBD1. V trimming: 6 bases; J trimming: 2 bases; junction bases outside the gene matches: 5. The germline CDR1 and CDR2 sequences are MDHEN and SYDVKM. The length of the CDR3 is 15 residues. Here the CDR3 reads CASSPGDRGNQPQHF. The DNA of the CDR3 is TGTGCCAGCAGCCCGGGGGACAGGGGCAATCAGCCCCAGCATTTT.

This chain links TRBV11-3 with TRBJ2-2; 7 bases line up with TRBD1. The CDR3 sequence is 15 residues long. Germline V lookup: CDR1 SGHNT, CDR2 YENEEA. Unmatched junction bases numbered 7, after V lost 5 bases and J lost 4 bases. The CDR3 nucleotides are TGTGCCAGCAGCCTGACAGGGCGAGGCACCGGGGAGCTGTTTTTT. This sequence encodes CASSLTGRGTGELFF.

The chain joins TRBV5-1 to TRBJ2-7; D assignment may be TRBD1 or TRBD2 (5 bases each). Per the germline V gene, CDR1 is SGHRS and CDR2 is YFSETQ. V dropped 1 base and J dropped 3 bases, with 14 bases sitting between them. The CDR3 is made up of 15 amino acids. Here the CDR3 reads CASSLFGGTVYEQYF. The CDR3 nucleotides are TGCGCCAGCAGCTTGTTTGGGGGAACCGTCTACGAGCAGTACTTC.

J is TRBJ1-6 and V is TRBV30; D unresolved. V lost 3 bases and J 0 bases, leaving 3 bases between the germline ends. The CDR3 runs to 13 residues. Germline lookup yields CDR1 GTSNPN and CDR2 SVGIG (reference sequence). This chain's CDR3 is CAWRDSYNSPLHF. As DNA, the CDR3 is TGTGCCTGGAGGGACTCCTATAATTCACCCCTCCACTTT. The variable domain in full, completed from reference TRBV30 and TRBJ1-6, reads SQTIHQWPATLVQPVGSPLSLECTVEGTSNPNLYWYRQAAGRGLQLLFYSVGIGQISSEVPQNLSASRPQDRQFILSSKKLLLSDSGFYLCAWRDSYNSPLHFGNGTRLTVT.

The chain is built from TRBV4-1 and TRBJ1-1, with no clear D. Trimming took 1 base from V and 7 from J, leaving 16 bases between them. The CDR3 loop spans 15 amino acids. The germline CDR1 and CDR2 sequences are MGHRA and YSYEKL. Written as DNA, the CDR3 is TGCGCCAGCAGCCAAGTTATATCTAGGGATCTTGAAGCTTTCTTT. Translating it yields CASSQVISRDLEAFF.

The chain combines TRBV6-1 with TRBJ2-7; TRBD1 might be the D (6 bases). Germline CDR1 is MNHNS and CDR2 is SASEGT. The CDR3 covers 13 residues. Here the CDR3 reads CAATGHLRGEQYF. The CDR3 bases are TGTGCGGCTACGGGACACCTACGGGGAGAGCAGTACTTC.

CDR3 region: CASSVDYNEQFF. The CDR3 DNA reads as TGTGCCAGCAGCGTAGATTACAATGAGCAGTTCTTC. The V and J genes are TRBV9 and TRBJ2-1; D not certain. Looked up from germline, CDR1 is SGDLS and CDR2 is YYNGEE. V lost 0 bases and J 4 bases, leaving 2 bases between the germline ends. This CDR3 is built from 12 residues.

The chain links TRBV4-3 to TRBJ1-6; D not resolved. Germline lookup yields CDR1 LGHNA and CDR2 YSLEER. V shed 4 bases and J shed 8 bases, with 12 bases lying between them. The CDR3 totals 14 residues. CDR3 coding DNA: TGCGCCAGCAGCCGGGCCATAACGTATTCACCCCTCCACTTT. Translation: CASSRAITYSPLHF.

The V gene is TRBV13, the J gene TRBJ2-1; TRBD2 matches at 8 bases. Germline V CDR1 and CDR2: PRHDT, FYEKMQ (reference sequence). With V trimmed by 5 bases and J by 2 bases, 5 bases remained unmatched. This CDR3 has 15 residues. The CDR3 coding sequence is TGTGCCAGCAGCGATAGCGGGGACCCCTACAATGAGCAGTTCTTC. It codes for CASSDSGDPYNEQFF. Using reference TRBV13 and TRBJ2-1 for the parts outside the CDR3, the full variable domain is AAGVIQSPRHLIKEKRETATLKCYPIPRHDTVYWYQQGPGQDPQFLISFYEKMQSDKGSIPDRFSAQQFSDYHSELNMSSLELGDSALYFCASSDSGDPYNEQFFGPGTRLTVL.

The gene calls are TRBV4-3 and TRBJ2-5; D may be TRBD1 (6 bases). The CDR3 has 16 residues. Germline V gene sequence: CDR1 LGHNA, CDR2 YSLEER. Trimming pared 0 bases from V and 2 bases from J, leaving 13 bases between. CDR3 in DNA: TGCGCCAGCAGCCAAGATTGGGGGCGGCCTCAAGAGACCCAGTACTTC. This encodes CASSQDWGRPQETQYF.

This clone has just one count. The chain has TRBV7-3 and TRBJ2-3, with a tentative D call TRBD2 (6 bases). This CDR3 comprises 14 residues. Trimming took off 3 bases at V and 1 base at J, with 8 bases between the two ends. Germline-derived CDR1 and CDR2 are SGHTA and FQGTGA. CDR3 in amino acids: CASSLGLGTDTQYF. The DNA for the CDR3 is TGTGCCAGCAGCTTGGGACTTGGCACAGATACGCAGTATTTT.

V and J are TRBV5-1 and TRBJ2-7; TRBD1 matches at 7 bases. The CDR3 contains 14 residues. The ends lost 4 bases at V and 0 bases at J; junction bases unmatched: 4. The germline V gene encodes CDR1 SGHRS and CDR2 YFSETQ. This CDR3 reads CASSPGQPSYEQYF. The CDR3 DNA reads TGCGCCAGCAGCCCGGGACAGCCCTCCTACGAGCAGTACTTC. The variable domain in full, with the rest retrieved from reference TRBV5-1 and TRBJ2-7, is KAGVTQTPRYLIKTRGQQVTLSCSPISGHRSVSWYQQTPGQGLQFLFEYFSETQRNKGNFPGRFSGRQFSNSRSEMNVSTLELGDSALYLCASSPGQPSYEQYFGPGTRLTVT.

In its sample, this clone was seen once. The CDR3: CAISVSTGSSYEQYF. The CDR3 DNA reads TGTGCCATCAGTGTGTCGACGGGGAGCTCCTACGAGCAGTACTTC. The chain is built from TRBV10-3 and TRBJ2-7; a possible D gene is TRBD2 (5 bases). Per germline, CDR1 ENHRY and CDR2 SYGVKD. This CDR3 has 15 residues. Trimming removed 4 bases from V and 0 bases from J, with 13 bases in between.

The chain combines TRBV6-6 with TRBJ2-7, with a possible D match to TRBD2 (7 bases). CDR3 length: 13 residues. Trimming cost V 7 bases and J 3 bases, with 13 bases left between them. Germline V gene lookup returns CDR1 MNHNY and CDR2 SVGAGI (reference sequence). In DNA form, the CDR3 reads TGTGCCAGCACCGAGGGGGGGGGCTACGAGCAGTACTTC. This codes for CASTEGGGYEQYF.

The chain has TRBV10-2 and TRBJ2-2, with TRBD2 matching 8 bases. The CDR3 runs 16 residues. Losses at the gene ends were 7 bases for V and 4 bases for J; bases not matched to a gene: 11. Germline V gene data show CDR1 as WSHSY and CDR2 as SAAADI. The CDR3 protein is CASNAGLSGGTGELFF. The CDR3 DNA follows: TGCGCCAGCAACGCGGGACTCAGCGGGGGCACCGGGGAGCTGTTTTTT.

This chain joins TRBV5-4 and TRBJ1-5; unclear D gene. The CDR3 covers 13 residues. Trimming shortened V by 3 bases and J by 6 bases, and 10 bases separated the two germline ends. From germline, CDR1 is SGHNT and CDR2 YYREEE (reference sequence). CDR3 in amino acids: CASSSDVFQPQHF. The DNA of the CDR3 is TGTGCCAGCAGCTCAGACGTTTTTCAGCCCCAGCATTTT.

This clone was recorded once. The genes are TRBV6-1 and TRBJ2-3, with a possible D match to TRBD1 (6 bases). The V and J ends lost 11 bases and 4 bases respectively, with 16 bases between them. In germline, CDR1 is MNHNS, CDR2 SASEGT. This CDR3 contains 13 residues. The CDR3 is CAGHRAGADTQYF. For the CDR3, the DNA is TGTGCCGGGCACAGGGCTGGGGCAGATACGCAGTATTTT.

The V gene is TRBV5-1, the J gene TRBJ1-1, with a tentative D call TRBD1 (6 bases). Germline CDR1 reads SGHRS; CDR2 reads YFSETQ. Trimming removed 5 bases at V and 1 base at J, with 18 bases between. This CDR3 contains 16 residues. The CDR3 loop is CASRENTGSSNTEAFF. CDR3 sequence (DNA): TGCGCCAGCAGGGAAAACACAGGGTCGTCGAACACTGAAGCTTTCTTT.

This clone appeared once. This chain uses TRBV4-1 with TRBJ1-5, with D hard to call. Trimming cost V 0 bases and J 6 bases, with 9 bases left between them. The CDR3 runs to 14 residues. Germline V gives CDR1 MGHRA, CDR2 YSYEKL. CDR3 in amino acids: CASSQDGTFQPQHF. The DNA for the CDR3 is TGCGCCAGCAGCCAAGACGGTACCTTTCAGCCCCAGCATTTT.

There are a few counts of this clone. The chain carries TRBV4-3 and TRBJ2-1, with a possible D match to TRBD2 (5 bases). The germline CDR1 and CDR2 sequences are LGHNA and YSLEER. The CDR3 runs to 13 residues. V was shortened by 5 bases and J by 7 bases, with 12 bases between the two germline ends. The CDR3 here is CASSTVEGNEQFF. For the CDR3, the DNA is TGCGCCAGCAGCACCGTCGAGGGTAATGAGCAGTTCTTC.

This clone has more than one count but fewer than ten. CDR3 sequence: CASSRSGTGYGYTF. CDR3 coding DNA: TGTGCCAGCAGCCGGTCCGGGACAGGTTATGGCTACACCTTC. The gene calls are TRBV7-2 and TRBJ1-2; 8 nucleotides match TRBD1. V trimming: 5 bases; J trimming: 5 bases; junction bases outside the gene matches: 7. Looked up from germline, CDR1 is SGHTA and CDR2 is FQGNSA. This CDR3 is 14 amino acids long.